This is a list of T cell receptor beta chains from one sample in a study of metastatic and nonmetastatic thyroid tumors. Using MiXCR, TCRdb re-called clones from the PCR reads. In the table there are roughly 81,000 clones, around 9.2% of which are singletons. The sample consisted of blood. These receptors all stem from a female donor with papillary thyroid cancer or a benign thyroid nodule (not recorded which). Some clones in this sample may be carry-over from other donors' samples. Both conserved end residues are part of each CDR3. D genes are given only for firm matches. Clone size, where shown, is once, few, many, or a class for clones that have expanded.

cdr3_aa | cdr3_nt | cdr3_length | v_call | d_call | clone_size | j_call
CASRTGMNEQFF | TGTGCCAGCAGGACAGGGATGAATGAGCAGTTCTTC | 12 | TRBV2 | TRBD1 | many | TRBJ2-1
CATSRERGQANSGANVLTF | TGTGCCACCAGCAGAGAGCGAGGGCAGGCCAACTCTGGGGCCAACGTCCTGACTTTC | 19 | TRBV15 | - | many | TRBJ2-6
CASSYYRGRGHQNF | TGTGCCAGCAGTTACTATCGGGGTCGGGGGCACCAGAATTTT | 14 | TRBV6-6 | - | - | TRBJ1-5
CASSEGESLGGYGYTF | TGTGCCAGCAGTGAAGGTGAATCGCTGGGGGGCTATGGCTACACCTTC | 16 | TRBV2 | - | many | TRBJ1-2
CATSAWMTGEGYNEQFF | TGTGCCACCAGTGCGTGGATGACAGGGGAAGGATACAATGAGCAGTTCTTC | 17 | TRBV24-1 | TRBD1 | many | TRBJ2-1
CASSPLAETGELFF | TGTGCCAGCAGTCCCCTAGCGGAGACCGGGGAGCTGTTTTTT | 14 | TRBV6-1 | TRBD2 | many | TRBJ2-2
CASRTKTASILGDTEAFF | TGTGCCAGCAGAACCAAAACCGCATCCATCCTAGGGGACACTGAAGCTTTCTTT | 18 | TRBV6-5 | - | many | TRBJ1-1
CASSEQGGWNQPQHF | TGTGCCAGCAGCGAACAGGGGGGCTGGAATCAGCCCCAGCATTTT | 15 | TRBV2 | TRBD1 | few | TRBJ1-5
CASRAGSGGAGNEQFF | TGTGCCAGCAGGGCGGGTAGCGGGGGGGCCGGTAATGAGCAGTTCTTC | 16 | TRBV2 | TRBD2 | many | TRBJ2-1
CSARASASSYNSPLHF | TGCAGTGCTAGAGCGTCAGCTAGCTCCTATAATTCACCCCTCCACTTT | 16 | TRBV20-1 | - | many | TRBJ1-6
CASSLEGLVGNEQFF | TGTGCCAGCAGCTTAGAAGGGCTTGTGGGAAATGAGCAGTTCTTC | 15 | TRBV13 | - | many | TRBJ2-1
CASSFRGGWDQETQYF | TGTGCCAGCAGTTTCCGGGGGGGTTGGGACCAAGAGACCCAGTACTTC | 16 | TRBV27 | TRBD2 | - | TRBJ2-5
CASSHRGRGAPRNEQFF | TGTGCCAGCAGCCACCGAGGGCGGGGGGCGCCTCGCAATGAGCAGTTCTTC | 17 | TRBV4-2 | TRBD2 | many | TRBJ2-1